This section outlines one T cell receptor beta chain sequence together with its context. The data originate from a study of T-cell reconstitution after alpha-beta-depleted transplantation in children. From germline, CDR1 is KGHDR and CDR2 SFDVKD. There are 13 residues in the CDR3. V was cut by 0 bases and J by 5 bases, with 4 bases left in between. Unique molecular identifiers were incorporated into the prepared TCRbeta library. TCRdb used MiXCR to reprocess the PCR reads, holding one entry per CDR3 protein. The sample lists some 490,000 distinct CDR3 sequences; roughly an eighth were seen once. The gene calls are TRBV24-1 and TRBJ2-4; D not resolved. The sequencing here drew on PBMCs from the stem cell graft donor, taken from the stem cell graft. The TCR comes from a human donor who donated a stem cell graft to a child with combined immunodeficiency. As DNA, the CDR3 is TGTGCCACCAGTGATTTGGTACAAAACATTCAGTACTTC. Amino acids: CATSDLVQNIQYF.